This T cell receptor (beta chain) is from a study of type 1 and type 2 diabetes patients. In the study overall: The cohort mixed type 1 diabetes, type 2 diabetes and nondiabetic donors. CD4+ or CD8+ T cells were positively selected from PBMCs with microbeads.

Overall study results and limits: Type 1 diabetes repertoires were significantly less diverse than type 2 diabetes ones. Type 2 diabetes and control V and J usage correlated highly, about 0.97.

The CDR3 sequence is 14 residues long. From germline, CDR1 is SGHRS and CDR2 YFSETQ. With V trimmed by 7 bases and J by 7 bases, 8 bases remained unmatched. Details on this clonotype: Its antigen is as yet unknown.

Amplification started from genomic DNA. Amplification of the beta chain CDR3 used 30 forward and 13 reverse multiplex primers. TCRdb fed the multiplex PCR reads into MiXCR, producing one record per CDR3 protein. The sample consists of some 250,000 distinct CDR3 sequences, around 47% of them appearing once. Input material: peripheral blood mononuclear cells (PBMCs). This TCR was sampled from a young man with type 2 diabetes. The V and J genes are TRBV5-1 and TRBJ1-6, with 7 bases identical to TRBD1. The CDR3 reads CASAVRDRNSPLHF. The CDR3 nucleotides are TGCGCCAGCGCGGTAAGGGACAGAAATTCACCCCTCCACTTT. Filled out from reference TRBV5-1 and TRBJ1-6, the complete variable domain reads KAGVTQTPRYLIKTRGQQVTLSCSPISGHRSVSWYQQTPGQGLQFLFEYFSETQRNKGNFPGRFSGRQFSNSRSEMNVSTLELGDSALYLCASAVRDRNSPLHFGNGTRLTVT.